The next 26 T cell receptor beta chains were all read from a single sample in a study of cytotoxic CD8 clonotypes in ibrutinib-treated CLL. Here immunoSEQ multiplex PCR was the method, and the copy in TCRdb shows in-frame clones only, minus some. The data show some 200,000 clones, approximately 70% seen once. The material sequenced was PBMCs, taken after 12 months of ibrutinib treatment. The receptors were gathered from a human donor with chronic lymphocytic leukemia.

V usage is TRBV7-2 and J usage is TRBJ2-1; maybe TRBD1 (5 bases). Trimming pared 4 bases from V and 2 bases from J, leaving 6 bases between. There are 13 residues in the CDR3. CDR1 is SGHTA and CDR2 is FQGNSA in the germline V gene. CDR3 residues: CASSSGTYNEQFF. The CDR3 nucleotides are TGTGCCAGCAGCTCAGGGACCTACAATGAGCAGTTCTTC.

V usage is TRBV25-1 and J usage is TRBJ1-2; D is ambiguous. CDR1 and CDR2 from the germline V gene are MGHDK and SYGVNS. V was cut by 1 base and J by 3 bases, with 6 bases left in between. This CDR3 is 13 amino acids long. The CDR3 coding sequence is TGTGCCAGCAGTGAATTTACAGACTATGGCTACACCTTC. Amino acids: CASSEFTDYGYTF.

The chain carries TRBV6-6 and TRBJ1-2, with D hard to call. V was trimmed by 4 bases and J by 7 bases, leaving 16 bases between them. CDR3 length: 14 amino acids. Germline lookup yields CDR1 MNHNY and CDR2 SVGAGI (reference sequence). CDR3 in DNA: TGTGCCAGCAGTTCCCGGGCCGGTGGTGGTGGCTACACCTTC. This gives the protein CASSSRAGGGGYTF.

The chain is built from TRBV6-1 and TRBJ2-5, with 11 bases identical to TRBD1. The CDR3 has 16 residues. The junction had 6 bases not matched to a gene; V was cut back by 2 bases and J by 4 bases. Germline assignment: CDR1 MNHNS and CDR2 SASEGT. The CDR3 region is CASSERLDRGRETQYF. DNA for the CDR3: TGTGCCAGCAGTGAAAGGTTGGACAGGGGGCGAGAGACCCAGTACTTC.

As DNA, the CDR3 is TGTGCCAGCAGCGGTACTGGACAGGGGTCGCGTCAGCCCCAGCATTTT. Residues: CASSGTGQGSRQPQHF. J is TRBJ1-5 and V is TRBV7-9; 9 bases map to TRBD1. Germline trimming cut 5 bases from V and 6 bases from J; bases unmatched to any gene: 11. Germline CDR1 reads SEHNR; CDR2 reads FQNEAQ (reference sequence). This CDR3 region has 16 residues.

This chain connects TRBV28 to TRBJ2-5; 9 bases fit TRBD1. The CDR3 loop spans 14 amino acids. Germline V gene sequence: CDR1 MDHEN, CDR2 SYDVKM. V lost 6 bases and J lost 0; bases outside the gene matches: 2. The CDR3 DNA reads as TGTGCCAGCAGGACAGGGGGTAACCAAGAGACCCAGTACTTC. Its protein is CASRTGGNQETQYF.

The genes are TRBV5-1 and TRBJ1-6; TRBD1 matches 9 bases. The ends lost 4 bases at V and 6 bases at J; junction bases unmatched: 8. The CDR3 extends over 16 amino acids. The germline V gene encodes CDR1 SGHRS and CDR2 YFSETQ. CDR3 protein: CASSRGQGISNSPLHF. CDR3 coding DNA: TGCGCCAGCAGCAGGGGACAGGGAATTAGTAATTCACCCCTCCACTTT.

The chain recombines TRBV6-1 with TRBJ2-5; 8 bases fit TRBD1. The CDR3 is 13 residues long. Germline assignment: CDR1 MNHNS and CDR2 SASEGT. The V and J ends lost 6 bases and 2 bases, in that order; junction bases with no gene match: 2. CDR3 region: CASSRDRQETQYF. The CDR3 nucleotides are TGTGCCAGCAGCCGGGACAGGCAAGAGACCCAGTACTTC.

The rearrangement uses TRBV25-1 and TRBJ1-2, with no clear D. Trimming removed 5 bases at V and 2 bases at J, with 6 bases between. CDR1 and CDR2 (germline): MGHDK, SYGVNS. The length of the CDR3 is 12 residues. In nucleotides, the CDR3 is TGTGCCAGCAGTAAGATAAACTATGGCTACACCTTC. Translating gives CASSKINYGYTF.

This clone was detected once. The CDR3 region is CASNAGGDNEQFF. Here the CDR3 DNA reads TGTGCCAGTAACGCAGGGGGAGACAATGAGCAGTTCTTC. The V call is TRBV19, the J call TRBJ2-1, with 7 bases aligning to TRBD1. CDR1 and CDR2 from the germline V gene are LNHDA and SQIVND (reference sequence). The CDR3 consists of 13 residues. J lost 5 bases, V lost 7 bases, and 5 bases had no gene match.

This chain uses TRBV7-2 with TRBJ1-2, with D unclear. This CDR3 is 15 amino acids long. The germline V and J ends were trimmed by 4 bases and 0 bases, with 12 bases remaining between them. Germline assignment: CDR1 SGHTA and CDR2 FQGNSA. The chain's CDR3 is CASSSARNANYGYTF. CDR3 nucleotide sequence: TGTGCCAGCAGCTCGGCAAGGAATGCTAACTATGGCTACACCTTC. The full variable domain, completed using reference TRBV7-2 and TRBJ1-2, is GAGVSQSPSNKVTEKGKDVELRCDPISGHTALYWYRQSLGQGLEFLIYFQGNSAPDKSGLPSDRFSAERTGGSVSTLTIQRTQQEDSAVYLCASSSARNANYGYTFGSGTRLTVV.

The V gene is TRBV4-1, the J gene TRBJ2-3; D remains unclear. Germline V gives CDR1 MGHRA, CDR2 YSYEKL. The germline V and J ends were trimmed by 8 bases and 0 bases, with 18 bases remaining between them. CDR3 length: 16 amino acids. The CDR3 protein is CASGWGSVSSTDTQYF. The CDR3 DNA reads as TGCGCCAGCGGCTGGGGTAGTGTATCTAGCACAGATACGCAGTATTTT.

The V gene is TRBV6-1, the J gene TRBJ2-7; TRBD1 is a possible D gene (6 bases). This CDR3 has 14 residues. V was cut by 3 bases and J by 4 bases, with 13 bases left in between. Germline CDR1 reads MNHNS; CDR2 reads SASEGT. CDR3 coding DNA: TGTGCCAGCAGTGATCCGGGACACTTATACGAGCAGTACTTC. It yields the protein CASSDPGHLYEQYF.

The chain combines TRBV5-4 with TRBJ2-7; 7 bases are shared with TRBD2. This CDR3 comprises 16 residues. The ends lost 1 base at V and 4 bases at J; junction bases unmatched: 11. CDR1 and CDR2 (germline): SGHNT, YYREEE (reference sequence). The CDR3 here is CASSLSWTRGTYEQYF. The CDR3 DNA follows: TGTGCCAGCAGCTTGTCCTGGACTAGGGGAACTTACGAGCAGTACTTC. The full variable domain, its missing parts supplied by reference TRBV5-4 and TRBJ2-7, is ETGVTQSPTHLIKTRGQQVTLRCSSQSGHNTVSWYQQALGQGPQFIFQYYREEENGRGNFPPRFSGLQFPNYSSELNVNALELDDSALYLCASSLSWTRGTYEQYFGPGTRLTVT.

This clone appeared a few times. J is TRBJ1-5 and V is TRBV10-1, with D maybe TRBD1 (6 bases). The length of the CDR3 is 11 residues. Germline V lookup: CDR1 WNHNN, CDR2 SYGVQD (reference sequence). Trimming stripped 3 bases from V and 11 bases from J, with 8 bases between. The chain's CDR3 is CASSDEGAQHF. The CDR3 region has the DNA TGCGCCAGCAGTGATGAGGGGGCCCAGCATTTT.

This sequence joins TRBV5-8 and TRBJ1-5; 9 nucleotides line up with TRBD1. Germline V gives CDR1 SGHTS, CDR2 YDEGEE. With 3 bases clipped from V and 7 bases from J, the junction kept 5 bases outside the gene matches. The CDR3 length is 14 residues. The DNA of the CDR3 is TGTGCCAGCAGCTCTGACAGGGGGGGACAGCCCCAGCATTTT. Protein product: CASSSDRGGQPQHF.

J is TRBJ2-7 and V is TRBV28; TRBD1 matches at 8 bases. V dropped 3 bases and J dropped 4; count of bases not matched to a gene: 14. The CDR3 contains 17 residues. In germline, CDR1 is MDHEN, CDR2 SYDVKM. The CDR3 bases are TGTGCCAGCAGTTTGCGTCCGGGACAGGATGCTGGGTACGAGCAGTACTTC. Translated: CASSLRPGQDAGYEQYF.

This rearrangement joins TRBV27 to TRBJ1-2; 9 bases line up with TRBD1. The germline V gene encodes CDR1 MNHEY and CDR2 SMNVEV (reference sequence). With 5 bases clipped from V and 8 bases from J, the junction kept 12 bases outside the gene matches. This CDR3 contains 15 residues. The CDR3 DNA reads TGTGCCAGCAGTCTCCGGGACAGGGTATCGGGAGGCTACACCTTC. This encodes CASSLRDRVSGGYTF.

The CDR3 here is CASSLEGGGTDTQYF. The CDR3 nucleotides are TGCGCCAGCAGCTTGGAGGGGGGAGGGACTGATACGCAGTATTTT. The genes are TRBV5-1 and TRBJ2-3, with TRBD2 as a possible D gene (7 bases). V was pared by 0 bases and J by 6 bases, with 14 bases between. This CDR3 comprises 15 residues. CDR1 SGHRS and CDR2 YFSETQ come from the germline V gene.

The genes are TRBV7-2 and TRBJ2-7; D remains ambiguous. V dropped 4 bases and J dropped 5 bases, with 12 bases sitting between them. The CDR3 totals 13 residues. The germline gives CDR1 SGHTA, CDR2 FQGNSA. In DNA form, the CDR3 reads TGTGCCAGCAGCTCCAGGCCCGTACACGAGCAGTACTTC. Translated, it gives CASSSRPVHEQYF.

The chain combines TRBV15 with TRBJ1-2, with D unclear. With 0 bases removed from V and 2 bases from J, the gap between germline ends came to 13 bases. Germline assignment: CDR1 LNHNV and CDR2 YYDKDF (reference sequence). The CDR3 runs 16 residues. The CDR3 DNA is TGTGCCACCAGCAGAGATGGGGTGGGCCTCAACTATGGCTACACCTTC. This gives the protein CATSRDGVGLNYGYTF.

The chain links TRBV9 to TRBJ2-6; possible D gene TRBD1, 6 bases. CDR3 length equals 16 residues. CDR1 and CDR2 (germline): SGDLS, YYNGEE. V lost 4 bases to trimming and J lost 0 bases, with 11 bases between them. CDR3 region: CASSSQQGSGANVLTF. For the CDR3, the DNA is TGTGCCAGCAGCTCTCAACAGGGCTCTGGGGCCAACGTCCTGACTTTC.

This clone was counted a few times. The rearrangement links TRBV5-8 to TRBJ1-5; the D is unclear. CDR3 length: 15 residues. V lost 5 bases and J lost 6, with 18 bases in between. The germline V gene has CDR1 SGHTS and CDR2 YDEGEE. CDR3 nucleotide sequence: TGTGCCAGCAGTTACTCAGGTCTGTCGATTCAGCCCCAGCATTTT. This encodes CASSYSGLSIQPQHF.

The chain is built from TRBV14 and TRBJ1-2, with D unresolved. V was pared by 4 bases and J by 0 bases, with 6 bases between. The germline V gene has CDR1 SGHDN and CDR2 FVKESK. The CDR3 totals 13 residues. The CDR3 region is CASSLNTNYGYTF. The CDR3 DNA reads TGTGCCAGCAGCCTTAATACTAACTATGGCTACACCTTC.

This clone came up a few times. The J gene is TRBJ2-7, the V gene TRBV9; D not resolved. The CDR3 totals 14 residues. Deletions cut 0 bases from V and 0 bases from J, with 7 bases between. Per germline, CDR1 SGDLS and CDR2 YYNGEE. DNA for the CDR3: TGTGCCAGCAGCGTAGAACCGGGCTCCTACGAGCAGTACTTC. Its protein product is CASSVEPGSYEQYF.

V and J are TRBV30 and TRBJ1-2; TRBD1 is a possible D gene (5 bases). From germline, CDR1 is GTSNPN and CDR2 SVGIG (reference sequence). V lost 0 bases to trimming and J lost 8 bases, with 19 bases between them. This CDR3 spans 15 amino acids. The chain's CDR3 is CAWSVGALYGEGYTF. CDR3 nucleotide sequence: TGTGCCTGGAGTGTTGGGGCTCTCTACGGGGAAGGCTACACCTTC.